The subject of this entry is one TCR beta chain. The data originate from a study of CD8 T cells in Susac syndrome. Sequencing of TCR beta covered CD8+ and CD4+ T cells obtained from blood. TEMRA cells underwent FACS enrichment and CD8+ and CD4+ T cells underwent negative isolation. V dropped 2 bases and J dropped 0 bases, with 1 base sitting between them. Germline V gene sequence: CDR1 MGHDK, CDR2 SYGVNS. This CDR3 spans 13 amino acids. The RNA, about 0.45 to 1 ug, was put through reverse transcription using random hexamers. The immunoSEQ assay covered 54 Vbeta and 13 Jbeta segments for CDR3. TCRdb called the immunoSEQ multiplex PCR reads again in MiXCR, with one record for every CDR3 protein. The top ten hold around 0.1% of the sample, which has about 110,000 distinct CDR3 sequences, about 95% seen once.

Sequenced material: CD4+ T cells from PBMCs. The chain recombines TRBV25-1 with TRBJ1-4; D remains unclear. This TCR was recovered from a human donor in good health. The CDR3: CASSEATNEKLFF. CDR3 DNA: TGTGCCAGCAGTGAAGCAACTAATGAAAAACTGTTTTTT. The variable domain in full, completed from reference TRBV25-1 and TRBJ1-4, reads EADIYQTPRYLVIGTGKKITLECSQTMGHDKMYWYQQDPGMELHLIHYSYGVNSTEKGDLSSESTVSRIRTEHFPLTLESARPSHTSQYLCASSEATNEKLFFGSGTQLSVL.